The rows below give T cell receptor beta chains drawn from one sample of a study of sequential checkpoint blockade in melanoma. Profiled with immunoSEQ multiplex PCR; TCRdb holds only in-frame clones, not every one. This table has about 4,500 clones, 20% to 25% appearing once. The specimen was tumor tissue (inferred from file names), collected from a patient given nivolumab and ipilimumab in sequence. The receptors derive from a human donor with melanoma. Each CDR3 is given without its conserved first and last residue. Each record gives: V gene, J gene, CDR3 protein.

TRBV6-8	TRBJ2-2	ASSRTGRAGELF
TRBV11-3	TRBJ1-1	ASSLGPGENTEAF
TRBV11-3	TRBJ2-7	ASSPSPGQGTGEQY
TRBV6-8	TRBJ2-2	ASSDGGDTGELF
TRBV29-1	TRBJ2-1	SAGLAGYEQF
TRBV11-3	TRBJ1-1	ASSPQGVYTEAF
TRBV29-1	TRBJ1-4	SVYRSVGPDRKLF
TRBV18	TRBJ1-3	ASSRETQGNTIY
TRBV11-3	TRBJ1-3	ASSIDQDSGNTIY
TRBV6-8	TRBJ2-7	ASSGGQFYEQY
TRBV18	TRBJ2-1	ASSPPAADAGGRGSYNEQF
TRBV2	TRBJ1-6	ASRQLTSYNSPLH
TRBV15	TRBJ1-5	ATSRDLGTASNQPQH
TRBV23-1	TRBJ2-3	ASSQDTEHTQY
TRBV11-3	TRBJ1-1	ASSLNSRGETNTEAF
TRBV30	TRBJ2-1	AWSPIEVQF
TRBV6-8	TRBJ1-5	ASSSLTGANQPQH
TRBV9	TRBJ1-2	ASSPTGAGPYGYT
TRBV19	TRBJ2-3	ASSLGAGGVGTQY
TRBV11-3	TRBJ1-4	ASSSPSRTGGEDEKLF
TRBV30	TRBJ1-1	AWSVYGQGNTEAF
TRBV12-5	TRBJ1-1	ASTPQGALANTEAF
TRBV19	TRBJ1-6	ASSITGQNSPLH
TRBV9	TRBJ2-1	ASSVAILARDNEQF
TRBV18	TRBJ2-4	ASSPPGGTKNIQY
TRBV19	TRBJ2-1	ASRAGTGTYNEQF
TRBV9	TRBJ2-1	ASSVGYNEQF
TRBV6-8	TRBJ2-5	AISVGDWLQETQY
TRBV15	TRBJ2-1	ATSRDPSGRYNEQF
TRBV7-2	TRBJ2-3	ASSTTSGERDTQY
TRBV11-3	TRBJ1-1	ASSPRWQLDTEAF
TRBV18	TRBJ2-6	ASSPGLAGASGANVLT
TRBV21-1	TRBJ1-3	ASSIDQDSGNTIY
TRBV25-1	TRBJ1-1	ATTTAQGKAF
TRBV19	TRBJ2-7	ASSEAGGLEQY
TRBV19	TRBJ1-1	ASSLSLTYWGNTEAF
TRBV11-3	TRBJ2-7	ASSSTFSRGWEQY
TRBV9	TRBJ2-1	ASSDLAGGHEQF
TRBV6-8	TRBJ1-1	ASSYSGQWNMNTEAF
TRBV19	TRBJ1-5	ASSIASNQPQH
TRBV6-8	TRBJ2-2	ASSRDIGKSGELF
TRBV19	TRBJ1-2	ASSIVQAAGLIGYT
TRBV9	TRBJ1-2	ASSPFGTDYGYT
TRBV28	TRBJ1-2	ASSPLDGGYGYT
TRBV19	TRBJ1-5	ASSMAQGYRFQPQH